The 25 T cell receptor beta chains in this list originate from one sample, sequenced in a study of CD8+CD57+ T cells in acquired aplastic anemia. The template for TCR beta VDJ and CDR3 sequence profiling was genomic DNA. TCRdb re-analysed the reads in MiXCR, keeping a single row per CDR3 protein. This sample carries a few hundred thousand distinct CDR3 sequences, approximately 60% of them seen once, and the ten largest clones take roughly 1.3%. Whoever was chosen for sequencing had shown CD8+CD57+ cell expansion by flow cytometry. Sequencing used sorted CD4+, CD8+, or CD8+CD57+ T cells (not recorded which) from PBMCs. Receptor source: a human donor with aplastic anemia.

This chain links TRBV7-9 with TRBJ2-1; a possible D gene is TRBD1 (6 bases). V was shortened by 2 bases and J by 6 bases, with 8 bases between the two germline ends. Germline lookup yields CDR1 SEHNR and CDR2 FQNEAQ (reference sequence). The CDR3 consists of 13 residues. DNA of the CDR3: TGTGCCAGCAGCTTAACAGGGCGCAATGAGCAGTTCTTC. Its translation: CASSLTGRNEQFF.

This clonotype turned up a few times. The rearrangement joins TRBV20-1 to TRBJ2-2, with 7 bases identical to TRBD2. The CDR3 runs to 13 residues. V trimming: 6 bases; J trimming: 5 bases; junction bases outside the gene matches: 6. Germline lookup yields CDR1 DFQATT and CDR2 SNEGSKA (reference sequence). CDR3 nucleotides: TGCAGTGCCCATATGGGGGGGACCGGGGAGCTGTTTTTT. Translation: CSAHMGGTGELFF.

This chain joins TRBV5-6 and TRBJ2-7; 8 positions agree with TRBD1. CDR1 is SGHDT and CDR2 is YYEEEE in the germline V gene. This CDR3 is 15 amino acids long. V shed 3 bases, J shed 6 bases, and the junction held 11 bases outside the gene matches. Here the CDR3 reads CASSSFPGQGSEQYF. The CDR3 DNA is TGTGCCAGCAGCTCTTTTCCCGGACAGGGTTCCGAGCAGTACTTC.

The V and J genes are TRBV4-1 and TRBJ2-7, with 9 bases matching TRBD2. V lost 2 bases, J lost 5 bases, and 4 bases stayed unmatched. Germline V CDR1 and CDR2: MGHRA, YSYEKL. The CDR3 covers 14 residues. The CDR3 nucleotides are TGCGCCAGCAGCCAACTAGCGGGAATCGACGAGCAGTACTTC. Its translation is CASSQLAGIDEQYF.

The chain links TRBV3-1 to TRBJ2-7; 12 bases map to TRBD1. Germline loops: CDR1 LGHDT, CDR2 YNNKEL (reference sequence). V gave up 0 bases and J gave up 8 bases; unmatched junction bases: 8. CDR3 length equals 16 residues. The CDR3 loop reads CASSQDPGTGGGKQYF. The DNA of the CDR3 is TGTGCCAGCAGCCAAGATCCCGGGACAGGGGGCGGCAAGCAGTACTTC.

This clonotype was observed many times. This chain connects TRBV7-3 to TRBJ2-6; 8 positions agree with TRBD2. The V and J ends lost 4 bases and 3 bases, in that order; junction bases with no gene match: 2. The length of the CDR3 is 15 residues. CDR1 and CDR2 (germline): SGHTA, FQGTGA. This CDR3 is CASSWAGGGANVLTF. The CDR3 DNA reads TGTGCCAGCAGCTGGGCGGGAGGTGGGGCCAACGTCCTGACTTTC. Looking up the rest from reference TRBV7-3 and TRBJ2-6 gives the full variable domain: GAGVSQTPSNKVTEKGKYVELRCDPISGHTALYWYRQSLGQGPEFLIYFQGTGAADDSGLPNDRFFAVRPEGSVSTLKIQRTERGDSAVYLCASSWAGGGANVLTFGAGSRLTVL.

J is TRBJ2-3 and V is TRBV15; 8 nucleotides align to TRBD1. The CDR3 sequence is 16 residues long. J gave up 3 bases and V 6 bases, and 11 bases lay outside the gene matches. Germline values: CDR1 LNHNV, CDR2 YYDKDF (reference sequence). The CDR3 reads CATSDVQGASTDTQYF. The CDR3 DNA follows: TGTGCCACCAGTGATGTGCAGGGGGCTTCGACAGATACGCAGTATTTT.

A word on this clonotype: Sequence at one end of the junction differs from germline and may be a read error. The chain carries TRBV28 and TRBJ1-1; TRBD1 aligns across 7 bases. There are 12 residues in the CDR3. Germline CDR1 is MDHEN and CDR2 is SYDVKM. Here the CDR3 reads CASSPLTGRSVF. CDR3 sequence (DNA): TGTGCCAGCAGTCCGCTGACAGGGAGGTCCGTCTTT.

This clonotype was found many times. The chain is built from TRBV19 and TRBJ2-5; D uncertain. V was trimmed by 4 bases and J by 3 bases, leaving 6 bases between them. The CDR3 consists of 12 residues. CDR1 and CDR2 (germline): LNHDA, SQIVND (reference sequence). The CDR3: CASSRAKETQYF. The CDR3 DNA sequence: TGTGCCAGTAGTAGGGCCAAAGAGACCCAGTACTTC.

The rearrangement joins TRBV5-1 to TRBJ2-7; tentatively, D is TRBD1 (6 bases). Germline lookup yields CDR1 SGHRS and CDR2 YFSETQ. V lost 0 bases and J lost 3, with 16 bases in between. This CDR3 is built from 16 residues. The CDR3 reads CASSLEPAGAIYEQYF. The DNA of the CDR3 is TGCGCCAGCAGCTTGGAGCCGGCAGGGGCTATCTACGAGCAGTACTTC.

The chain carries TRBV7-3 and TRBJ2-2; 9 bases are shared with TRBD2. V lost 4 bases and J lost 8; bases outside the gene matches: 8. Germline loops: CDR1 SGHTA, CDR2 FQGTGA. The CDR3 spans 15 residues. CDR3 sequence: CASSSIAGDLGELFF. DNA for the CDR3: TGTGCCAGCAGCTCTATAGCGGGAGATTTAGGGGAGCTGTTTTTT.

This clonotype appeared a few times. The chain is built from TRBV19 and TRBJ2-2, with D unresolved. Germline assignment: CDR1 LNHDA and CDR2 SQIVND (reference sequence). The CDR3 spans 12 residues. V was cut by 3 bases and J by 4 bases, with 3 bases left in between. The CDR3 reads CASSMLTGELFF. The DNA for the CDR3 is TGTGCCAGTAGTATGCTCACCGGGGAGCTGTTTTTT.

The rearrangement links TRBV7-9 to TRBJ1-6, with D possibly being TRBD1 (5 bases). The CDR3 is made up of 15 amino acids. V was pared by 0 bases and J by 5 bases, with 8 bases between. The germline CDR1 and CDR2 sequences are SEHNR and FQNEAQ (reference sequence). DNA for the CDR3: TGTGCCAGCAGCTTAGCCGGGGGAGATAATTCACCCCTCCACTTT. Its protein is CASSLAGGDNSPLHF. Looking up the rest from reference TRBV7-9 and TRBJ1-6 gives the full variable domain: DTGVSQNPRHKITKRGQNVTFRCDPISEHNRLYWYRQTLGQGPEFLTYFQNEAQLEKSRLLSDRFSAERPKGSFSTLEIQRTEQGDSAMYLCASSLAGGDNSPLHFGNGTRLTVT.

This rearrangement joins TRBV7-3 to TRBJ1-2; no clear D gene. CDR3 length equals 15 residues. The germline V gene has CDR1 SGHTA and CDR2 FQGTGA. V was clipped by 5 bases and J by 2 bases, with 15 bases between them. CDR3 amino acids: CASSQDISSNYGYTF. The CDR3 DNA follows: TGTGCCAGCAGCCAAGACATCTCCTCAAACTATGGCTACACCTTC.

CDR3 bases: TGTGCCACCAGTGATCCTGGACAGGGGGGAACTAATGAAAAACTGTTTTTT. It encodes CATSDPGQGGTNEKLFF. This rearrangement joins TRBV24-1 to TRBJ1-4; 10 positions agree with TRBD1. This CDR3 has 17 amino acids. In germline, CDR1 is KGHDR, CDR2 SFDVKD. V shed 3 bases and J 1 base; nucleotides not matched to a gene: 4.

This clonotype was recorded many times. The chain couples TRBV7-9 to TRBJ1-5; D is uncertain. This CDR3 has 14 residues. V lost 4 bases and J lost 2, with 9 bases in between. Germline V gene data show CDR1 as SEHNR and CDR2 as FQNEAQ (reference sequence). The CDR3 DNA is TGTGCCAGCAGCTGGAAGGGCGGCAATCAGCCCCAGCATTTT. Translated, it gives CASSWKGGNQPQHF.

CDR3 sequence (DNA): TGCAGTGCTAGTCAGTTCCGCACAGATACGCAGTATTTT. Its translation: CSASQFRTDTQYF. V and J are TRBV20-1 and TRBJ2-3; D is ambiguous. This CDR3 region has 13 residues. V lost 3 bases and J lost 1, with 8 bases in between. Germline V gives CDR1 DFQATT, CDR2 SNEGSKA (reference sequence).

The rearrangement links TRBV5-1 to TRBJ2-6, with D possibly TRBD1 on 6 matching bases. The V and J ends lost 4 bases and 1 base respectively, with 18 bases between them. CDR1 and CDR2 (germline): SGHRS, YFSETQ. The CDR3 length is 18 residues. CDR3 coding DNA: TGCGCCAGCAGCGGTGTTGGAGGCCAGGGGTCTGGGGCCAACGTCCTGACTTTC. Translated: CASSGVGGQGSGANVLTF.

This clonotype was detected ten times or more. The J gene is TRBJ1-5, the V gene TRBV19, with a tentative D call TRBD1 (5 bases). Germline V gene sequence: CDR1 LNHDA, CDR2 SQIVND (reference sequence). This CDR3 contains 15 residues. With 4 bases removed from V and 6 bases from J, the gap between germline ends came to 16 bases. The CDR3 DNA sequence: TGTGCCAGTAGTACCAGCGAGGGGAGTAGTCAGCCCCAGCATTTT. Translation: CASSTSEGSSQPQHF.

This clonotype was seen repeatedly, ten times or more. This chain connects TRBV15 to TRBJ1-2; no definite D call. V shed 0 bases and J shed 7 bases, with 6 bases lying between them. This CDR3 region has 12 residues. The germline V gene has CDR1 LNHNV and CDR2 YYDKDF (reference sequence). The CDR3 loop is CATSRDWGGYTF. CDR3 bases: TGTGCCACCAGCAGAGATTGGGGTGGCTACACCTTC.

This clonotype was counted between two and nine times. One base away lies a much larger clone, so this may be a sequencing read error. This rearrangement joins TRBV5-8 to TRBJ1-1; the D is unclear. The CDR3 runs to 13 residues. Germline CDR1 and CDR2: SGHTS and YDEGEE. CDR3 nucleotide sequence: TGTGCCAGCGGCTTGTGGAAGAACACTGAAGCTTTCTTT. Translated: CASGLWKNTEAFF. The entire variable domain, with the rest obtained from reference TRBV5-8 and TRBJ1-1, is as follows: EAGVTQSPTHLIKTRGQQATLRCSPISGHTSVYWYQQALGLGLQFLLWYDEGEERNRGNFPPRFSGRQFPNYSSELNVNALELEDSALYLCASGLWKNTEAFFGQGTRLTVV.

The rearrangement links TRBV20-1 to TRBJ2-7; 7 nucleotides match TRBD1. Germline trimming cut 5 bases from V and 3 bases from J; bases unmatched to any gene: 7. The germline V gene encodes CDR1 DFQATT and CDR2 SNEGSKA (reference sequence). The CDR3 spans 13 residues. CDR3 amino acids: CSAPVGGVYEQYF. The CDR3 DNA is TGCAGTGCTCCCGTAGGGGGCGTCTACGAGCAGTACTTC.

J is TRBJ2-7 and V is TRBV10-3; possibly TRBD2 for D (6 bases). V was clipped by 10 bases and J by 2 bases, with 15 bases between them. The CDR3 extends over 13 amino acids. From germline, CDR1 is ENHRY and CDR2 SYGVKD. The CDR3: CASTEGGAYEQYF. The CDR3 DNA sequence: TGTGCCAGCACGGAGGGAGGAGCCTACGAGCAGTACTTC.

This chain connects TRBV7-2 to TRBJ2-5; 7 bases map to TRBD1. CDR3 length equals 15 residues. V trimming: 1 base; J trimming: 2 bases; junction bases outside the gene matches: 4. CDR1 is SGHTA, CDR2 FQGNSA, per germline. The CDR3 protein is CASSLVDRSQETQYF. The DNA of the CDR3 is TGTGCCAGCAGCTTAGTGGACAGGTCACAAGAGACCCAGTACTTC. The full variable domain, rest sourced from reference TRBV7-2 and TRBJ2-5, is GAGVSQSPSNKVTEKGKDVELRCDPISGHTALYWYRQSLGQGLEFLIYFQGNSAPDKSGLPSDRFSAERTGGSVSTLTIQRTQQEDSAVYLCASSLVDRSQETQYFGPGTRLLVL.

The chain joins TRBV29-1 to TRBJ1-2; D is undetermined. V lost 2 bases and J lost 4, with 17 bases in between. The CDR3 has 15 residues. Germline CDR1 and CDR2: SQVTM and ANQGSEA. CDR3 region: CSVERPVLTSYGYTF. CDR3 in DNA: TGCAGCGTTGAACGGCCAGTCCTGACCTCCTATGGCTACACCTTC.